The 21 T cell receptor beta chains below all came from one sample that was sequenced in a study of vaccination effects on CD4 cells after COVID-19. Subsequent to a culture period of 10 days, CD4+ T cells were isolated. The vaccine given was either BNT162b2 or mRNA-1273, in two doses. The data were produced by immunoSEQ multiplex PCR, yet TCRdb's version contains in-frame clones alone and is incomplete. The sample records tens of thousands of clones, around 74% being singletons. The antigens for these receptors are not known. The sequenced sample was CD4+ T cells from PBMCs cultured without peptide, obtained after COVID-19 vaccination. These receptors were obtained from a human donor who received a COVID-19 vaccine.

The chain uses TRBV12-3 or TRBV12-4 and TRBJ1-1; the D is unclear. There are 13 residues in the CDR3. The germline V and J ends were trimmed by 5 bases and 1 base, with 8 bases remaining between them. CDR3 amino acids: CASSPLRNTEAFF. The CDR3 DNA reads as TGTGCCAGCAGTCCCCTACGGAACACTGAAGCTTTCTTT.

The rearrangement uses TRBV7-3 and TRBJ2-1, with 11 bases that match TRBD1. The CDR3 has 15 residues. Losses at the gene ends were 2 bases for V and 7 bases for J; bases not matched to a gene: 4. Germline assignment: CDR1 SGHTA and CDR2 FQGTGA. The CDR3 DNA reads as TGTGCCAGCAGCTTATTGGGGACAGGGGGAAATGAGCAGTTCTTC. Its translation: CASSLLGTGGNEQFF.

The rearrangement links TRBV3-1 (or the pseudogene TRBV3-2) to TRBJ2-1; D is perhaps TRBD1 or TRBD2 (5 bases each). Germline-derived CDR1 and CDR2 are LGHDT and YNNKEL (reference sequence). V shed 1 base and J shed 3 bases, with 7 bases lying between them. The CDR3 spans 14 residues. Here the CDR3 reads CASSQGGNYNEQFF. The CDR3 DNA sequence: TGTGCCAGCAGCCAAGGGGGGAACTACAATGAGCAGTTCTTC.

CDR3 nucleotide sequence: TGTGCCAGCACCTCAGTCGGGGGGCGCGACGGGGAGCTGTTTTTT. It encodes CASTSVGGRDGELFF. V usage is TRBV5-5 and J usage is TRBJ2-2; D perhaps matches TRBD2 (7 bases). Germline V gives CDR1 SGHKS, CDR2 YYEKEE (reference sequence). Deletions cut 6 bases from V and 7 bases from J, with 19 bases between. The CDR3 loop spans 15 amino acids.

The chain carries TRBV9 and TRBJ2-6; D is perhaps TRBD2 (5 bases). CDR3 length: 18 residues. Trimming pared 0 bases from V and 0 bases from J, leaving 13 bases between. The germline gives CDR1 SGDLS, CDR2 YYNGEE. The CDR3 loop is CASSVASGRGSGANVLTF. CDR3 coding DNA: TGTGCCAGCAGCGTAGCTTCCGGACGGGGCTCTGGGGCCAACGTCCTGACTTTC.

The rearrangement joins TRBV9 to TRBJ1-5; a weak D match, TRBD1 (6 bases). V dropped 0 bases and J dropped 7 bases, with 14 bases sitting between them. The CDR3 has 15 amino acids. Germline V gene lookup returns CDR1 SGDLS and CDR2 YYNGEE. The CDR3 here is CASSVDIGGLQPQHF. The CDR3 DNA sequence: TGTGCCAGCAGCGTAGATATCGGGGGCCTGCAGCCCCAGCATTTT. Variable domain in full (rest from reference TRBV9 and TRBJ1-5): DSGVTQTPKHLITATGQRVTLRCSPRSGDLSVYWYQQSLDQGLQFLIQYYNGEERAKGNILERFSAQQFPDLHSELNLSSLELGDSALYFCASSVDIGGLQPQHFGDGTRLSIL.

The V and J genes are TRBV7-2 and TRBJ2-7, with 10 bases matching TRBD2. Unmatched junction bases numbered 3, after V lost 6 bases and J lost 4 bases. CDR1 SGHTA and CDR2 FQGNSA come from the germline V gene. This CDR3 spans 13 amino acids. The CDR3 loop reads CASRLAGTYEQYV. The CDR3 DNA reads TGTGCCAGCAGACTAGCGGGGACATACGAGCAGTACGTC.

The chain combines TRBV29-1 with TRBJ1-1; 7 nucleotides align to TRBD1. Germline trimming cut 4 bases from V and 6 bases from J; bases unmatched to any gene: 8. This CDR3 contains 13 residues. Looked up from germline, CDR1 is SQVTM and CDR2 is ANQGSEA. In DNA form, the CDR3 reads TGCAGCGTTGGGGACAGTGGTCGCGCTGAAGCTTTCTTT. Amino acid sequence: CSVGDSGRAEAFF.

The table lists this clone with a count of one. The chain has TRBV6-2 or TRBV6-3 and TRBJ2-3; D is unclear. The CDR3 is made up of 12 amino acids. The V and J ends lost 5 bases and 6 bases respectively, with 9 bases between them. CDR1 and CDR2 from the germline V gene are MNHEY and SVGEGT. The CDR3 protein is CASSRFTDTQYF. The CDR3 nucleotides are TGTGCCAGCAGTCGCTTTACCGATACGCAGTATTTT.

The J gene is TRBJ2-7, the V gene TRBV6-2 or TRBV6-3; either TRBD1 or TRBD2 may fit D (5 bases each). This CDR3 spans 17 amino acids. The germline gives CDR1 MNHEY, CDR2 SVGEGT. V was pared by 0 bases and J by 9 bases, with 24 bases between. The CDR3 DNA follows: TGTGCCAGCAGTTACTCGATCTCCGGGACCGGCCCCCGTGTGCAGTACGTC. Protein product: CASSYSISGTGPRVQYV.

V is TRBV5-1 and J is TRBJ1-4; D is ambiguous. The germline V gene encodes CDR1 SGHRS and CDR2 YFSETQ. This CDR3 spans 13 amino acids. The ends were cut back, 0 bases at V and 6 bases at J, with 6 bases in the middle. CDR3 protein: CASSLGGDEKLFF. The DNA for the CDR3 is TGCGCCAGCAGCTTGGGCGGGGATGAAAAACTGTTTTTT.

Comment on this clone: One end of the junction varies from germline; a read error may be responsible. The chain joins TRBV6-5 to TRBJ1-6; D perhaps matches TRBD1 (5 bases). This CDR3 spans 14 amino acids. CDR1 MNHEY and CDR2 SVGAGI come from the germline V gene. The CDR3, as DNA: TGTGCCGGCAGACCCCCCGGGACGAATTCACCCCTCCACTTT. This sequence encodes CAGRPPGTNSPLHF.

The chain joins TRBV18 to TRBJ1-1, with TRBD1 matching over 7 bases. Germline trimming cut 2 bases from V and 0 bases from J; bases unmatched to any gene: 6. The germline V gene encodes CDR1 KGHSH and CDR2 LQKENI. This CDR3 is built from 16 residues. CDR3 in DNA: TGTGCCAGCTCACCAATCGCAGGGGGTGTGAACACTGAAGCTTTCTTT. Translated: CASSPIAGGVNTEAFF.

This clone has just one count. The CDR3 bases are TGCGCCAGCAGCTTGGTTCAGGGGGCTGGTTCACCCCTCCACTTT. Amino acids: CASSLVQGAGSPLHF. The genes are TRBV5-1 and TRBJ1-6; 8 nucleotides match TRBD1. Germline V gene data show CDR1 as SGHRS and CDR2 as YFSETQ. CDR3 length: 15 amino acids. Germline trimming cut 0 bases from V and 9 bases from J; bases unmatched to any gene: 5.

The rearrangement links TRBV2 to TRBJ2-3; either TRBD1 or TRBD2 may fit D (7 bases each). V was cut by 7 bases and J by 2 bases, with 19 bases left in between. Germline V gene lookup returns CDR1 SNHLY and CDR2 FYNNEI. The CDR3 sequence is 16 residues long. CDR3 residues: CASTPIRGGFTDTQYF. The CDR3 nucleotides are TGTGCCAGCACCCCCATCAGGGGGGGATTCACAGATACGCAGTATTTT.

The chain links TRBV28 to TRBJ1-5; D might be TRBD1 (6 bases). V lost 6 bases to trimming and J lost 4 bases, with 16 bases between them. The CDR3 runs to 15 residues. In germline, CDR1 is MDHEN, CDR2 SYDVKM. CDR3 sequence reads: CASSDTGGANQPQHF. The CDR3 DNA sequence: TGTGCCAGCAGCGATACTGGGGGCGCTAATCAGCCCCAGCATTTT.

The rearrangement links TRBV4-2 to TRBJ1-2; D call uncertain. The germline V and J ends were trimmed by 4 bases and 0 bases, with 9 bases remaining between them. CDR1 and CDR2 (germline): LGHNA, YNFKEQ. This CDR3 is 14 amino acids long. The CDR3 loop reads CASSRTESNYGYTF. The DNA for the CDR3 is TGTGCCAGCAGCCGGACGGAGTCTAACTATGGCTACACCTTC.

The chain is built from TRBV18 and TRBJ1-2; a possible D gene is TRBD1 (5 bases). The length of the CDR3 is 16 residues. V was clipped by 0 bases and J by 3 bases, with 14 bases between them. Germline assignment: CDR1 KGHSH and CDR2 LQKENI. The chain's CDR3 is CASSPPAPGVYYGYTF. The CDR3 coding sequence is TGTGCCAGCTCACCACCGGCCCCGGGGGTATACTATGGCTACACCTTC. Complete variable domain (other parts from reference TRBV18 and TRBJ1-2): NAGVMQNPRHLVRRRGQEARLRCSPMKGHSHVYWYRQLPEEGLKFMVYLQKENIIDESGMPKERFSAEFPKEGPSILRIQQVVRGDSAAYFCASSPPAPGVYYGYTFGSGTRLTVV.

This chain uses TRBV5-6 with TRBJ1-2; 8 bases align to TRBD1. V shed 4 bases and J 3 bases; nucleotides not matched to a gene: 2. The CDR3 is 13 amino acids. Germline V lookup: CDR1 SGHDT, CDR2 YYEEEE. This chain's CDR3 is CASSLTGDYGYTF. The CDR3 nucleotides are TGTGCCAGCAGCCTGACAGGGGACTATGGCTACACCTTC.

The rearrangement uses TRBV7-8 and TRBJ2-5, with D uncertain. The CDR3 covers 14 residues. Germline V gene sequence: CDR1 SGHVS, CDR2 FQNEAQ. V was pared by 2 bases and J by 5 bases, with 12 bases between. CDR3: CASSLRLDGETQYF. Written as DNA, the CDR3 is TGTGCCAGCAGCTTACGGCTTGATGGGGAGACCCAGTACTTC.

In its sample, this clone was seen once. The chain recombines TRBV6-5 with TRBJ1-2; the match to TRBD1 covers 8 bases. The J segment lost 4 bases and the V segment lost 11 bases, leaving 9 bases of the junction unmatched. The CDR3 sequence is 13 residues long. Germline CDR1 reads MNHEY; CDR2 reads SVGAGI. The CDR3 sequence: CASSDRASYGYTF. The CDR3 DNA reads TGTGCCTCCTCGGACAGGGCCTCCTATGGCTACACCTTC.